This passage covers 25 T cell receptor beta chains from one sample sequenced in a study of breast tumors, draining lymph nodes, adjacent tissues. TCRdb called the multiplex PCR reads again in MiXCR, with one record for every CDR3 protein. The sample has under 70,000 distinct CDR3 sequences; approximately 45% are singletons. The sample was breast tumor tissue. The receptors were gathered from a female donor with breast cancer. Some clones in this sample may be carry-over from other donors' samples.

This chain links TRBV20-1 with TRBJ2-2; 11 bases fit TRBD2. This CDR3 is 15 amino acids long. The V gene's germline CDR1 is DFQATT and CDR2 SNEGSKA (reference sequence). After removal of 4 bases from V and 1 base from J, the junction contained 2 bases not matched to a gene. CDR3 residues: CSATGTSGNTGELFF. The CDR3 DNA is TGCAGTGCTACGGGGACTAGCGGGAACACCGGGGAGCTGTTTTTT.

This chain's CDR3 is CASGLVLGGGFHEHF. The CDR3 bases are TGTGCTAGTGGTTTGGTACTCGGGGGGGGCTTCCACGAGCATTTT. The chain has TRBV12-3 or TRBV12-4 and TRBJ1-5; D may be TRBD1 (6 bases). The CDR3 has 15 amino acids.

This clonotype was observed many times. CDR3: CASSFILARDTQYF. CDR3 nucleotides: TGCGCCAGCAGCTTTATACTAGCAAGAGATACGCAGTATTTT. The chain combines TRBV5-1 with TRBJ2-3, with D possibly matching TRBD2 (6 bases). The CDR3 is 14 amino acids. V dropped 2 bases and J dropped 5 bases, with 12 bases sitting between them. The germline V gene has CDR1 SGHRS and CDR2 YFSETQ.

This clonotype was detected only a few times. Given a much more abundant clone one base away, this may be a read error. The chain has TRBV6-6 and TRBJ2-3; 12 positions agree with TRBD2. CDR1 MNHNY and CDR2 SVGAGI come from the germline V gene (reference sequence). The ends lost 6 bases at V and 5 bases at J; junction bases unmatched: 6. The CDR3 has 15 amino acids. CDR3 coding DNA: TGTGCCAGCAGACCTAGCGGGAGGGCCGGAGATACGCAGTATTTT. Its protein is CASRPSGRAGDTQYF.

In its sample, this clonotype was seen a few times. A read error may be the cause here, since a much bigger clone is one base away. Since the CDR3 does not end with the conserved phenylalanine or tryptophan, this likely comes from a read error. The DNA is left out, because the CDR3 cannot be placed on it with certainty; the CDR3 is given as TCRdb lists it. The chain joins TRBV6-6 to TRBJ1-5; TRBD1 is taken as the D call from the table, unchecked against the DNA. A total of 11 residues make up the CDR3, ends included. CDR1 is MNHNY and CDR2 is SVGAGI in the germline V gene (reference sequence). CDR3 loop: CASNEVTDVVV.

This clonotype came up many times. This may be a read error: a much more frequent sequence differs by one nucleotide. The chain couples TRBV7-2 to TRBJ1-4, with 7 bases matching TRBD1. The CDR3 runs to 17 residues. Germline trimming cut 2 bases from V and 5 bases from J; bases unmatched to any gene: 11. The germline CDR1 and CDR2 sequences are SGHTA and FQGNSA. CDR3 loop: CASSLRDSLLSNEKLFF. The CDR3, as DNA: TGTGCCAGCAGCTTAAGGGACAGCCTACTTTCGAATGAAAAACTGTTTTTT.

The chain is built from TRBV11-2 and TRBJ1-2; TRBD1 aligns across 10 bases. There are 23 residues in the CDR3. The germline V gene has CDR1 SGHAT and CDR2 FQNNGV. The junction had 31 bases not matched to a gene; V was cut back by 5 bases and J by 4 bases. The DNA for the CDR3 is TGTGCCAGCAGCATACATGACGGCGGCGTACGAGGGGGGACAGGGGATTTGGGCTATGGCTACACCTTC. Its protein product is CASSIHDGGVRGGTGDLGYGYTF.

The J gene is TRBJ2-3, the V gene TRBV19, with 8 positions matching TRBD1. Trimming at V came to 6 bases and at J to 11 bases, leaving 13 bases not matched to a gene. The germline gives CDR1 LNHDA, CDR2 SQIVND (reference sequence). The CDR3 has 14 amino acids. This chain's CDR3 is CASRQGATYNEQYF. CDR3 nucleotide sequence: TGTGCCAGTAGGCAGGGGGCGACCTACAATGAGCAGTATTTT.

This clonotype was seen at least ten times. CDR3 loop: CSAKDRGLTYEQYF. The DNA of the CDR3 is TGCAGTGCTAAAGACAGGGGCCTTACCTACGAGCAGTACTTC. This sequence joins TRBV20-1 and TRBJ2-7, with 8 nucleotides matching TRBD1. The V segment lost 4 bases and the J segment 2 bases; nucleotides outside the gene matches: 7. The CDR3 has 14 residues. Germline CDR1 reads DFQATT; CDR2 reads SNEGSKA (reference sequence).

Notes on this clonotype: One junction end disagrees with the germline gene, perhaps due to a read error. The CDR3 DNA sequence: TGTGCCAGCAGCCAAGATCAGGCAGGGAATAACTGTGGCTACACCTTC. It specifies CASSQDQAGNNCGYTF. The chain links TRBV4-2 to TRBJ1-2; TRBD1 is a possible D gene (5 bases). This CDR3 comprises 16 residues. Per germline, CDR1 LGHNA and CDR2 YNFKEQ.

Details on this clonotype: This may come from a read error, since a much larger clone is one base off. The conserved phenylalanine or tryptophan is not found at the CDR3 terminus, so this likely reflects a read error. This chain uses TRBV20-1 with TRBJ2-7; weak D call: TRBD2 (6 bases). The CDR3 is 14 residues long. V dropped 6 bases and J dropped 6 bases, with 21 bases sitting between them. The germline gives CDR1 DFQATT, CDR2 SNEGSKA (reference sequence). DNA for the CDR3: TGCAGTGCGGGTAGGACGGGCGGGGACTCCGAGCAGTACCTC. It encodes CSAGRTGGDSEQYL.

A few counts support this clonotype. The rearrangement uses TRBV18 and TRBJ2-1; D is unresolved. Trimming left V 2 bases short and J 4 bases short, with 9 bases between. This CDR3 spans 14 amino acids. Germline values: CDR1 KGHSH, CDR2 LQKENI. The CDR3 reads CASSPTTSYNEQFF. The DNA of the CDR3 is TGTGCCAGCTCACCAACCACATCTTACAATGAGCAGTTCTTC.

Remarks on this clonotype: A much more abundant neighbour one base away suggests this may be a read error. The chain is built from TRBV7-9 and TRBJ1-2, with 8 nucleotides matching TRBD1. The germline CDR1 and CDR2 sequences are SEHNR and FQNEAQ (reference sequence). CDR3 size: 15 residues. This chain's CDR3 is CASSFLRGPNYGYPF. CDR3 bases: TGTGCCAGCAGCTTCCTCAGGGGGCCTAACTATGGCTACCCCTTC.

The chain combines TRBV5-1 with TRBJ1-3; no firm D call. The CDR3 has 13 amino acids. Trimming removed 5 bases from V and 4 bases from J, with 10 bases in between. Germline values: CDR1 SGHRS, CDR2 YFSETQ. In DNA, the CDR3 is TGCGCCAGCAGAACACAAACAGGAAACACCATATATTTT. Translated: CASRTQTGNTIYF. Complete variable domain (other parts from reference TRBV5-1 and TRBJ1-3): KAGVTQTPRYLIKTRGQQVTLSCSPISGHRSVSWYQQTPGQGLQFLFEYFSETQRNKGNFPGRFSGRQFSNSRSEMNVSTLELGDSALYLCASRTQTGNTIYFGEGSWLTVV.

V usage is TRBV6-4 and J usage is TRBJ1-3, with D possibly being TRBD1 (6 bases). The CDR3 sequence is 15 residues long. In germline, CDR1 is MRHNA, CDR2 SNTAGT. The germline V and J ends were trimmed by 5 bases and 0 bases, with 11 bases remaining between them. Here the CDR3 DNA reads TGTGCCAGCAGTAGGGACAAAGTCTCTGGAAACACCATATATTTT. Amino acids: CASSRDKVSGNTIYF.

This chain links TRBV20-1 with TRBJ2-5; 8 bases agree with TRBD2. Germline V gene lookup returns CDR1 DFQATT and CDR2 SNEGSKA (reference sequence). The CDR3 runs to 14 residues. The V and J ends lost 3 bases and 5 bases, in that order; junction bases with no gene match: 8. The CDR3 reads CSASPRGGGETQYF. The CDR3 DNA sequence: TGCAGTGCTAGTCCTCGGGGGGGCGGCGAGACCCAGTACTTC.

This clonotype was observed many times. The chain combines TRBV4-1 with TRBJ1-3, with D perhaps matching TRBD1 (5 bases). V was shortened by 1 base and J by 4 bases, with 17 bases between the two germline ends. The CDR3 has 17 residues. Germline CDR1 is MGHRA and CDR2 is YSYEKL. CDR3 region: CASSQGGSRRRGNTIYF. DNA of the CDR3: TGCGCCAGCAGCCAAGGGGGGTCTCGGCGGCGAGGAAACACCATATATTTT.

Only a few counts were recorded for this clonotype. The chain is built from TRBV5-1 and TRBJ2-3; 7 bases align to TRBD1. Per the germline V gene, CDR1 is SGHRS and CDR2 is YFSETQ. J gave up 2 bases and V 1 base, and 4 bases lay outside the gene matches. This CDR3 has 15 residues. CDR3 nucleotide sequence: TGCGCCAGCAGCTTGTTCGGGACAGCCACAGATACGCAGTATTTT. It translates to CASSLFGTATDTQYF.

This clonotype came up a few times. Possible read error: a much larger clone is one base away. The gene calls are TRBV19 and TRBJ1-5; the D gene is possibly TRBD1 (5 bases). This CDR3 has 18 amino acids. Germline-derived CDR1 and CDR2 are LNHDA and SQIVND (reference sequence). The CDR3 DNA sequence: TGTGCCAGTAGTATGATGCTTCCGGGAGGGACTGGAAATCAGCCCCCGCATTTT. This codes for CASSMMLPGGTGNQPPHF.

This CDR3 is CASTGGPTDTQYF. The CDR3, as DNA: TGTGCCAGTACCGGTGGGCCCACAGATACGCAGTATTTT. The V and J genes are TRBV19 and TRBJ2-3; unclear D gene. The germline V gene encodes CDR1 LNHDA and CDR2 SQIVND (reference sequence). V was cut by 7 bases and J by 2 bases, with 10 bases left in between. The CDR3 is 13 residues long.

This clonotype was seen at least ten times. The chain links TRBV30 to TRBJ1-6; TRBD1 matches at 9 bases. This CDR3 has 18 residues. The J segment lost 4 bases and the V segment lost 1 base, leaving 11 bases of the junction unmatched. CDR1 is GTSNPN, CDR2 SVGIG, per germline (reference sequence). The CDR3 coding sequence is TGTGCCTGGAGTGCCTCTCCCGGGACAGGGAATTATAATTCACCCCTCCACTTT. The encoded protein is CAWSASPGTGNYNSPLHF.

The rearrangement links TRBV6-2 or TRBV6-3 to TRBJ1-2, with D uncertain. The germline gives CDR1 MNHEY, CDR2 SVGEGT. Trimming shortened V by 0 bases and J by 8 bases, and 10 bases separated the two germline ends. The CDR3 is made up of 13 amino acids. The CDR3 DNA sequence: TGTGCCAGCAGTTACTCGGGCGGCCTAGGCTACACCTTC. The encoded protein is CASSYSGGLGYTF.

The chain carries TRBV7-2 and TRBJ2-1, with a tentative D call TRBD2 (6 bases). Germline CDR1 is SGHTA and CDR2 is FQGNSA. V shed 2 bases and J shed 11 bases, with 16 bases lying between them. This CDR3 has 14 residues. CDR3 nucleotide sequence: TGTGCCAGCAGCTTACTCCCGGGAGCTAATAAGCAGTTCTTC. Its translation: CASSLLPGANKQFF.

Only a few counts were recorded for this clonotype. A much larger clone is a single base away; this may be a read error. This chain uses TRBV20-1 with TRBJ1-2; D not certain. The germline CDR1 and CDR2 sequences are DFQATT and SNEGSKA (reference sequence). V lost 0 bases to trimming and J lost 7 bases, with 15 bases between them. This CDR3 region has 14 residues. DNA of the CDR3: TGCAGTGCTAGAGATCATGGAGGTAGCTCTGGCTACACCTTC. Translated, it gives CSARDHGGSSGYTF.

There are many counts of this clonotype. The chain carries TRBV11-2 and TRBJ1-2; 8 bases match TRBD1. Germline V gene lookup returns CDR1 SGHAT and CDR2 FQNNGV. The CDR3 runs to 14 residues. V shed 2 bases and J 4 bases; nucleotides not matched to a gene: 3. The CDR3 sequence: CASSLTGGFYGYTF. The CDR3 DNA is TGTGCCAGCAGCTTAACAGGGGGGTTCTATGGCTACACCTTC.